The rows below give T cell receptor beta chains drawn from one sample of a study of blood T cell repertoires in COVID-19. Some clones are missing from TCRdb's copy, which holds only in-frame ones; the method was immunoSEQ multiplex PCR. The data show about 240,000 clones, about 86% seen once. The sample consisted of peripheral blood. These receptors were taken from a woman in her forties or fifties with COVID-19, enrolled during active disease. CDR3s leave out the opening cysteine and the closing phenylalanine or tryptophan. The D gene is left open where the match is weak.

length	D	V	CDR3
11	NA	TRBV19	ASSLLATGELF
13	TRBD2	TRBV11-3	ASSPLAGGTGELF
12	NA	TRBV27	ASSVGQNNQPQH
12	TRBD1	TRBV7-2	ASRSNRGNTEAF
14	NA	TRBV5-1	ASSSGVAVNTGELF
12	NA	TRBV6-5	ASSQQDAKNIQY
9	TRBD1	TRBV7-8	ASSLGQGAF
12	TRBD1	TRBV5-1	ASSSGTGGTEAF
14	TRBD1	TRBV2	ASGGQGASSYNEQF
15	NA	TRBV6-2/TRBV6-3	ASSYWGTPARDNEQF
13	TRBD1	TRBV19	ASSPPRQGLGEQY
11	NA	TRBV27	ASSFRREETQY
10	NA	TRBV6-5	ASGSPDRKLF
13	NA	TRBV27	ASSLKPQSSYEQY
15	NA	TRBV5-4	ASSLFPPDSSGNTIY
10	TRBD1	TRBV6-5	ASSTGDYGYT
13	TRBD1	TRBV18	ASSPTGVTNEKLF
14	NA	TRBV25-1	ASRQTSLATNEKLF
12	NA	TRBV3-1/TRBV3-2	ASSQPGNNQPQH
11	NA	TRBV25-1	ASSGLKGNEQF
14	TRBD1	TRBV13	ASSSLGRDSAYEQY
12	NA	TRBV5-1	ASSLNRRGETQY
14	TRBD1	TRBV30	AWTRKGAVYGNTIY
11	NA	TRBV5-1	ASSFLGTDTQY
11	TRBD1	TRBV19	ASKTGGPYGYT
13	NA	TRBV18	ASSPPQGSTGELF
17	TRBD1	TRBV7-9	ASSFRRGGTASFNYGYT
13	TRBD1	TRBV6-5	ASSYATGVNSPLH
15	NA	TRBV11-2	ASSLGALATEVYGYT
11	NA	TRBV29-1	SVETGSGNTIY
11	NA	TRBV19	ASSTVLNTEAF
11	NA	TRBV10-3	AIHEGSSGELF
14	TRBD2	TRBV6-6	ASSQTRTSGQETQY
13	NA	TRBV27	ASTQIRDTYNEQF
12	TRBD1	TRBV18	ASSPGQLNEKLF
11	NA	TRBV2	ASNRNREETQY
12	TRBD1	TRBV7-2	ASSTSTGGYGYT
12	NA	TRBV19	ASSMSGSGTEAF
12	TRBD1	TRBV9	ASSGTGGTGELF
11	NA	TRBV24-1	ATSVTVSYEQY
13	TRBD2	TRBV5-1	ASSLAGGSSGEQY
13	TRBD1	TRBV5-1	ASRRLGTGEGEQF